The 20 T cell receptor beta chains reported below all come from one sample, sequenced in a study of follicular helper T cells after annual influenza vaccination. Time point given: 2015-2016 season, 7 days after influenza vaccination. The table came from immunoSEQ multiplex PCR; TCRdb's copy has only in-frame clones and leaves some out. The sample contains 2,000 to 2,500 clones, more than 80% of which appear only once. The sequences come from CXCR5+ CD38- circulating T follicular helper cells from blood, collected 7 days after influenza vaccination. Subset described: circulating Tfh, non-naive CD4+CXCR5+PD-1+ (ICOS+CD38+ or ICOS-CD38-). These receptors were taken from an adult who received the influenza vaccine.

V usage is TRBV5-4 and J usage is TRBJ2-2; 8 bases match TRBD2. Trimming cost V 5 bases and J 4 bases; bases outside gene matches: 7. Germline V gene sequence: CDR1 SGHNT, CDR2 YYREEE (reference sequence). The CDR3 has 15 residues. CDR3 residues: CASSSSGSSTGELFF. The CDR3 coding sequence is TGTGCCAGCAGTTCGAGCGGGAGTAGCACCGGGGAGCTGTTTTTT.

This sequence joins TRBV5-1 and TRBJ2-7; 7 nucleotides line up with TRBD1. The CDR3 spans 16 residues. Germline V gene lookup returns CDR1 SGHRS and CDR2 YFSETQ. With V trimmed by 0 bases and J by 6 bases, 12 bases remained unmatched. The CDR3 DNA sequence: TGCGCCAGCAGCTTGGGGGCAAGACAGGGATCAGGCGAGCAGTACTTC. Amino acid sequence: CASSLGARQGSGEQYF.

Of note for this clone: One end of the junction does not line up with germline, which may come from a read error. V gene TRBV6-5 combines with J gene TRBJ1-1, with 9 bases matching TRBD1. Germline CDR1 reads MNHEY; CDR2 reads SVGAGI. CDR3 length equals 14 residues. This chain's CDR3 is CASSKRTGETGAFF. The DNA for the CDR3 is TGTGCCAGCAGCAAACGGACAGGGGAAACTGGAGCTTTCTTT.

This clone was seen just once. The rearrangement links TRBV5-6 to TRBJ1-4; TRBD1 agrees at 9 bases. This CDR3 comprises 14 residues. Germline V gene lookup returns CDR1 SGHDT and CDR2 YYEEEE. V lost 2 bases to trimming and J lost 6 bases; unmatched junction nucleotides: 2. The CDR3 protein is CASSLTGGDEKLFF. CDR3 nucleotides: TGTGCCAGCAGCTTAACAGGGGGCGATGAAAAACTGTTTTTT. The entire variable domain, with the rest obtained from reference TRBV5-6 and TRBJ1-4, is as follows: DAGVTQSPTHLIKTRGQQVTLRCSPKSGHDTVSWYQQALGQGPQFIFQYYEEEERQRGNFPDRFSGHQFPNYSSELNVNALLLGDSALYLCASSLTGGDEKLFFGSGTQLSVL.

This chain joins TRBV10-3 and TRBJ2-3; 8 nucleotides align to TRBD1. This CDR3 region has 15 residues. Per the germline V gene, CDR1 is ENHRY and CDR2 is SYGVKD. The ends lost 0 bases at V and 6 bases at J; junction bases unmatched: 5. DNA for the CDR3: TGTGCCATCAGTGAGTCGCAACAGGGGGAGGATACGCAGTATTTT. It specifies CAISESQQGEDTQYF.

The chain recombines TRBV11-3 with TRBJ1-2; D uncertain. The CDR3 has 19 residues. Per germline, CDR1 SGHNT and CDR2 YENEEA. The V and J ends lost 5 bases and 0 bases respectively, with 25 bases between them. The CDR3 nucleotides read TGTGCCAGCAGCATACCTCGCCGGGTCAGGTTGGGTCCTAACTATGGCTACACCTTC. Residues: CASSIPRRVRLGPNYGYTF.

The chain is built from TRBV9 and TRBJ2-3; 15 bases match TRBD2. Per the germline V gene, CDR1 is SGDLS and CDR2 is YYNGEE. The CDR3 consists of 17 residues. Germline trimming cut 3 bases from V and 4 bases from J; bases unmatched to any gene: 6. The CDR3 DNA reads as TGTGCCAGCAGCGCAGGACTAGCGGGAGGGGGCGCAGATACGCAGTATTTT. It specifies CASSAGLAGGGADTQYF.

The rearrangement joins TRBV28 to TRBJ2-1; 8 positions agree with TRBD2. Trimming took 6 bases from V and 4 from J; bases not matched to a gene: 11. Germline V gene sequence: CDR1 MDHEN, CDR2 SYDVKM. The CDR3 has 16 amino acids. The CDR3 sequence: CASSGGGGLQYNEQFF. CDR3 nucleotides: TGTGCCAGCAGCGGGGGGGGAGGACTCCAATACAATGAGCAGTTCTTC.

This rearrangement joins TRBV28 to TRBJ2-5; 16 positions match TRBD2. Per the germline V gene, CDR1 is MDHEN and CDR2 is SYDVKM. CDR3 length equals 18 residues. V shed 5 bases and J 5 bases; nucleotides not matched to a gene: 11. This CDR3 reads CASSPGTSGRASRETQYF. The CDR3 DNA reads TGTGCCAGCAGTCCCGGGACTAGCGGGAGGGCATCGAGGGAGACCCAGTACTTC.

CDR3 bases: TGTGCCAGCAGCTTGGGATCTTTTAGGGGAGATACGCAGTATTTT. Encoded protein: CASSLGSFRGDTQYF. The chain recombines TRBV5-4 with TRBJ2-3, with D perhaps TRBD1 (5 bases). The germline V gene encodes CDR1 SGHNT and CDR2 YYREEE (reference sequence). Trimming removed 0 bases from V and 5 bases from J, with 13 bases in between. CDR3 length: 15 residues.

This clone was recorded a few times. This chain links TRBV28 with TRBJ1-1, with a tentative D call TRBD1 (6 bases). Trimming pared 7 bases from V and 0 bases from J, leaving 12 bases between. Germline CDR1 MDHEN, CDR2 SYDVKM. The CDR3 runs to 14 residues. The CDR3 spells CASKLRQVNTEAFF. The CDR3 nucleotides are TGTGCCAGCAAACTCAGACAGGTGAACACTGAAGCTTTCTTT.

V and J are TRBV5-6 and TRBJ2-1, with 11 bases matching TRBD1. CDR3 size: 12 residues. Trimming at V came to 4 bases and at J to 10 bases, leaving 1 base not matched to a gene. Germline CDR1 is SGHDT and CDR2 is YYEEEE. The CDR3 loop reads CASSRDRGEQFF. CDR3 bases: TGTGCCAGCAGCCGGGACAGGGGGGAGCAGTTCTTC.

CDR3 amino acids: CASSRDAAYEQYF. CDR3 sequence (DNA): TGTGCCAGCAGCCGGGACGCAGCCTACGAGCAGTACTTC. The chain is built from TRBV6-1 and TRBJ2-7, with D perhaps assigned TRBD1 or TRBD2 (5 bases each). V lost 6 bases, J lost 2 bases, and 11 bases lay in between. Germline V gene data show CDR1 as MNHNS and CDR2 as SASEGT. The CDR3 runs to 13 residues.

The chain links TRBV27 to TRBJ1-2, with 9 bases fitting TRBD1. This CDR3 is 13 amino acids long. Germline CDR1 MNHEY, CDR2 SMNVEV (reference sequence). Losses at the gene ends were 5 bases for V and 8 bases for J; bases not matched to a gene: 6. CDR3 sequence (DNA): TGTGCCAGCAGTCCCCGGACAGGGGACGGCTACACCTTC. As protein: CASSPRTGDGYTF.

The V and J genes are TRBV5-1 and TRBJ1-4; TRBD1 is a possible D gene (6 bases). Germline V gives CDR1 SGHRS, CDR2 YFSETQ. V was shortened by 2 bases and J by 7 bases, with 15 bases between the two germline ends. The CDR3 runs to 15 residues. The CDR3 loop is CASSLNTGKGEKLFF. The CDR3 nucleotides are TGCGCCAGCAGCTTAAATACAGGGAAGGGTGAAAAACTGTTTTTT.

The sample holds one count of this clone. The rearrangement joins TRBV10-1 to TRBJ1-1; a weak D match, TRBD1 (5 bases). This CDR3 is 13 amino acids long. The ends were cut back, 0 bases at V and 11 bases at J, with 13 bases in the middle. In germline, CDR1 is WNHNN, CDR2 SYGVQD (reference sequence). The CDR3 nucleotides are TGCGCCAGCAGTGAGTCGGGTCGGGGCAAGGCTTTCTTT. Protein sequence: CASSESGRGKAFF.

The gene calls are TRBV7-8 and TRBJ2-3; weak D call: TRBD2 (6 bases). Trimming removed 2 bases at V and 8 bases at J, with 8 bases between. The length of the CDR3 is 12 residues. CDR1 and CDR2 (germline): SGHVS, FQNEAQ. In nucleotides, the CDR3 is TGTGCCAGCAGCTTATGGGAGGCTACGCAGTATTTT. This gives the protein CASSLWEATQYF.

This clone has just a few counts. CDR3 nucleotides: TGTGCCAGCAGTGACAAAGGGGTACAGGATGCCGACCCAGTC. It codes for CASSDKGVQDADPV. The chain uses TRBV6-4 and TRBJ2-7, with a weak D call TRBD1 (5 bases). The CDR3 runs 14 residues. In germline, CDR1 is MRHNA, CDR2 SNTAGT.

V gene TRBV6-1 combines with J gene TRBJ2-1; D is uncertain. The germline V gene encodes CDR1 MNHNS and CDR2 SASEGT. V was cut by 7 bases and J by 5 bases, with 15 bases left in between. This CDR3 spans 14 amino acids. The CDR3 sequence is CASNPPRSNNEQFF. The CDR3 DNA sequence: TGTGCCAGCAACCCCCCGCGGTCGAACAATGAGCAGTTCTTC.

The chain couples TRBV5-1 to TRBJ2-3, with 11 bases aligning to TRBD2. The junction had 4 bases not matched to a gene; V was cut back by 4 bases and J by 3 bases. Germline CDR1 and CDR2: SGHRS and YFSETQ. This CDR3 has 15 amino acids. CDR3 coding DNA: TGCGCCAGCAGCCGTGGGACTAGCGGAACAGATACGCAGTATTTT. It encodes CASSRGTSGTDTQYF.